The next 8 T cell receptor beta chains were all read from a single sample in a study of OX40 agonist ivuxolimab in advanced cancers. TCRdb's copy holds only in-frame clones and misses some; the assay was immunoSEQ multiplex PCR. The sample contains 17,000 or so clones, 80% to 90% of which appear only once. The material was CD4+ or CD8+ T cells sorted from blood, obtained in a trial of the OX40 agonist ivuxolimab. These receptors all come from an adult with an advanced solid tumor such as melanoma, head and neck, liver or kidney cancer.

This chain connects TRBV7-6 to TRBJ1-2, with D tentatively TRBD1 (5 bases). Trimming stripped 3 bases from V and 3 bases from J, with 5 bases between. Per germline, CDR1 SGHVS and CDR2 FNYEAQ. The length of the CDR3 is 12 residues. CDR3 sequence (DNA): TGTGCCAGCAGCTTCAGGGACTATGGCTACACCTTC. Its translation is CASSFRDYGYTF.

CDR3 in amino acids: CASSGRQGYEQFF. The CDR3 DNA is TGTGCCAGCAGTGGTCGACAGGGCTATGAGCAGTTCTTC. This chain joins TRBV6-5 and TRBJ2-1; 7 bases are shared with TRBD1. This CDR3 is built from 13 residues. V gave up 5 bases and J gave up 8 bases; unmatched junction bases: 6. CDR1 and CDR2 (germline): MNHEY, SVGAGI.

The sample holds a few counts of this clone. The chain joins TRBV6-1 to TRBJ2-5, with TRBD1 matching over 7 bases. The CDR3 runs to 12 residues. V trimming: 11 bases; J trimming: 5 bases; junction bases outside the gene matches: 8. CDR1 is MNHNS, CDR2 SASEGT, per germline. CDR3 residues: CALGGPGETQYF. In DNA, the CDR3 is TGTGCCCTAGGGGGCCCAGGGGAGACCCAGTACTTC.

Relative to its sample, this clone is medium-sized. CDR3 residues: CASSQDGTSGNEQFF. The DNA for the CDR3 is TGTGCCAGCAGCCAAGATGGGACTAGCGGCAATGAGCAGTTCTTC. The chain links TRBV4-2 to TRBJ2-1, with 11 positions matching TRBD2. The CDR3 has 15 amino acids. With 0 bases clipped from V and 6 bases from J, the junction kept 1 base outside the gene matches. Germline V gives CDR1 LGHNA, CDR2 YNFKEQ.

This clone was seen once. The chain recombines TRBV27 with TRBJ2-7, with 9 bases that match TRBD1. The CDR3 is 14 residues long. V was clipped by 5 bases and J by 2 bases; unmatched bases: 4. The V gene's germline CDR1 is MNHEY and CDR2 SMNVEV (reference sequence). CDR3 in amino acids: CASSLRQGAYEQYF. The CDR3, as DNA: TGTGCCAGCAGTCTCCGACAGGGGGCCTACGAGCAGTACTTC.

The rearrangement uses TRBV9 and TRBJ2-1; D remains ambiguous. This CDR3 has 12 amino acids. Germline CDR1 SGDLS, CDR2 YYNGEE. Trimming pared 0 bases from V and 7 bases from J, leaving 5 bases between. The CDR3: CASSVALNEQFF. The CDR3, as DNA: TGTGCCAGCAGCGTAGCTTTGAATGAGCAGTTCTTC.

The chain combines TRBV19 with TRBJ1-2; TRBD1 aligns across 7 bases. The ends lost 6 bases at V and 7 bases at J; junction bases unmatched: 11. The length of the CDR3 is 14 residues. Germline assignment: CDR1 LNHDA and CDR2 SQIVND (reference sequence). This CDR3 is CASSHRGLRAGYTF. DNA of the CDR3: TGTGCCAGTAGCCACAGGGGTCTCCGGGCTGGCTACACCTTC.

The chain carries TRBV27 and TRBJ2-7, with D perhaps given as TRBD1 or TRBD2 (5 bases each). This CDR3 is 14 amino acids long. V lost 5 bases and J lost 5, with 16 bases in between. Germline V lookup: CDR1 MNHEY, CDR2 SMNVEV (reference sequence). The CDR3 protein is CASSAGTTKDEQYF. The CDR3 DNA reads TGTGCCAGCAGTGCCGGGACCACGAAAGACGAGCAGTACTTC.